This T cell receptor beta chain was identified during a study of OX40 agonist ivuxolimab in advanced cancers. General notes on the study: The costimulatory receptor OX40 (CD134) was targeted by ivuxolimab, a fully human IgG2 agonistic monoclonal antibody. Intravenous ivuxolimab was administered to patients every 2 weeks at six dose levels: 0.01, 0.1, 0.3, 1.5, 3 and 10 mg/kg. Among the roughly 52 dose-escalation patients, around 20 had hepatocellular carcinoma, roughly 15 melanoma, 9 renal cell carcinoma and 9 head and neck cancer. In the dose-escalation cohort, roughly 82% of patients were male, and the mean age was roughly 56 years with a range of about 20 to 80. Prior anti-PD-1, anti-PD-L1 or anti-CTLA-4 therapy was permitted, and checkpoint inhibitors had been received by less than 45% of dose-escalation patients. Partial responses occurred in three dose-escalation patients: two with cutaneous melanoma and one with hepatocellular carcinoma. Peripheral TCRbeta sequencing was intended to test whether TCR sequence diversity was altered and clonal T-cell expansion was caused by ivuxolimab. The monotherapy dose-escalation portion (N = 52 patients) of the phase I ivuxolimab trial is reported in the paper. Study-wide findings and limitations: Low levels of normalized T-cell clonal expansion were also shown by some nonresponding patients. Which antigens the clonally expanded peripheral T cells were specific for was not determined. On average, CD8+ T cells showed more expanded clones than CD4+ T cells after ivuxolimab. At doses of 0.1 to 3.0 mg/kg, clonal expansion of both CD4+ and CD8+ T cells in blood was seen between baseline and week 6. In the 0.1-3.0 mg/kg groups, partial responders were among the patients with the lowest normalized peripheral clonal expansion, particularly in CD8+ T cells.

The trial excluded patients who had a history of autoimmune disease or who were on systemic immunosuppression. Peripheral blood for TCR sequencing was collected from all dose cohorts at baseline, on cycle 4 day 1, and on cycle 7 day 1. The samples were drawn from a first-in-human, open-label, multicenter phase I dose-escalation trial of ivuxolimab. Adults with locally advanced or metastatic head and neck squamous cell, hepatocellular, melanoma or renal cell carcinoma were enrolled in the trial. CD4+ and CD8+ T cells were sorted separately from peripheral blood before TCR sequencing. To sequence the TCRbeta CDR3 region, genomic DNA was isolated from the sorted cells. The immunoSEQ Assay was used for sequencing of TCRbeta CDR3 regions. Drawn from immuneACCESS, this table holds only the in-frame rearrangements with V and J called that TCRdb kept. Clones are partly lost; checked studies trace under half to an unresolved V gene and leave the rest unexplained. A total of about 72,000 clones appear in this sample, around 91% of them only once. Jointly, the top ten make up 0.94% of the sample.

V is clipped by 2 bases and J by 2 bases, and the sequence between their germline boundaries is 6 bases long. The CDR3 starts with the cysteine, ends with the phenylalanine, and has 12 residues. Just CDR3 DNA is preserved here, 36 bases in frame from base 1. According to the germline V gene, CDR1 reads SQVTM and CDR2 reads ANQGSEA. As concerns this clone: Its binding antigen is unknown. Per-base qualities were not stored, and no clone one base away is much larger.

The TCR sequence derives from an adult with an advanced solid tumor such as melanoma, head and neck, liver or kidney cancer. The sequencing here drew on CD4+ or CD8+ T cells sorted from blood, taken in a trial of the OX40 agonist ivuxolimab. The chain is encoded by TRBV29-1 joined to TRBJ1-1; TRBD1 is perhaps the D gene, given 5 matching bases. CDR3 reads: CSVEQGNTEAFF. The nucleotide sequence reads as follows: TGCAGCGTTGAACAGGGAAACACTGAAGCTTTCTTT.